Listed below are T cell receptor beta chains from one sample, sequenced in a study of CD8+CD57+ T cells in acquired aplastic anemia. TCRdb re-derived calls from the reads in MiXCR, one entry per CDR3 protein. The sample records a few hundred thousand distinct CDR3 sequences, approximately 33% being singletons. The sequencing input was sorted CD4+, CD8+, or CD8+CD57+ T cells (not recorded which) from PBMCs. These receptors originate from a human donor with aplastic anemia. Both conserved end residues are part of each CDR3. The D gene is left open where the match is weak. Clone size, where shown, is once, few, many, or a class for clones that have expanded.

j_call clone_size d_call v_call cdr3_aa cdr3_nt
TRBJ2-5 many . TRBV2 CASGGAGQAGTQYF TGTGCCAGCGGGGGGGCAGGGCAGGCGGGGACCCAGTACTTC
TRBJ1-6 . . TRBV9 CARSLSGGFPSPLHF TGTGCCCGCAGCTTATCCGGCGGATTTCCCTCACCCCTCCACTTT
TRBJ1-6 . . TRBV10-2 CASSEVYSNSPLHF TGTGCCAGCAGTGAAGTTTATAGTAATTCACCCCTCCACTTT
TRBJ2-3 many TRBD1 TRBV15 CATSGRQGIYTQYF TGTGCCACCAGCGGAAGACAGGGGATCTATACGCAGTATTTT
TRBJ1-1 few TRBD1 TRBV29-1 CSVSGGRGTEAFF TGCAGCGTGTCAGGGGGCAGGGGCACTGAAGCTTTCTTT
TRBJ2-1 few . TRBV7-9 CASSLESTINEQFF TGTGCCAGCAGCTTAGAGTCGACGATCAATGAGCAGTTCTTC
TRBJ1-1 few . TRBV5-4 CASSLGAGVGAFF TGTGCCAGCAGCTTGGGTGCAGGGGTCGGGGCTTTCTTT
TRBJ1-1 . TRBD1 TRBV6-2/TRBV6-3 CASSYAGTANTEAFF TGTGCCAGCAGTTACGCCGGGACAGCGAACACTGAAGCTTTCTTT
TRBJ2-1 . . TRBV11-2 CASSLSPFSYNEQFF TGTGCCAGCAGCCTCTCGCCCTTCTCCTACAATGAGCAGTTCTTC
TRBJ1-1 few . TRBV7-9 CASSTDTNEAFF TGTGCCAGCAGCACGGACACGAATGAAGCTTTCTTT
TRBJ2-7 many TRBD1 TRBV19 CASSPGTGGSYEQYF TGTGCCAGTAGTCCCGGGACAGGGGGCTCCTACGAGCAGTACTTC
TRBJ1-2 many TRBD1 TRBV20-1 CSARDRGGVTF TGCAGTGCCCGGGACAGGGGCGGCGTCACCTTC
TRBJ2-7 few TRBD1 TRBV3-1 CASSQDSATGGTRSYEQYF TGTGCCAGCAGCCAAGACTCGGCAACAGGGGGCACTCGGAGCTACGAGCAGTACTTC
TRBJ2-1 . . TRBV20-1 CSARETDYNEQFF TGCAGTGCTAGAGAGACGGACTACAATGAGCAGTTCTTC
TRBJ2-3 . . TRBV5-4 CASSFWVSDTQYF TGTGCCAGCAGCTTTTGGGTCAGTGATACGCAGTATTTT
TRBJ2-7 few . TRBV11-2 CASSLWGSNLGEQYF TGTGCCAGCAGCTTGTGGGGATCTAACCTAGGAGAGCAGTACTTC
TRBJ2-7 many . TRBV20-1 CSALRRGRVSEQYF TGCAGTGCCCTACGACGGGGCCGTGTTTCCGAGCAGTACTTC
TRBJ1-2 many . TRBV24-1 CATSDRGEIRGYTF TGTGCCACCAGTGATCGGGGAGAAATAAGAGGCTACACCTTC
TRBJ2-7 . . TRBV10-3 CASSSTGLPPYEQYF TGTGCCAGCAGTTCGACGGGGCTCCCGCCCTACGAGCAGTACTTC
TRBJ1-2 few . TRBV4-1 CASSQVVVDGKNLGYTF TGCGCCAGCAGCCAAGTGGTGGTGGACGGAAAAAATCTAGGCTACACCTTC
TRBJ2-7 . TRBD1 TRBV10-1 CASSESGQSTYEQYF TGCGCCAGCAGTGAGTCGGGACAGTCAACCTACGAGCAGTACTTC
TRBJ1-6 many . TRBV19 CAPRLSGTNSPLHF TGTGCCCCACGGCTGTCCGGGACGAATTCACCCCTCCACTTT
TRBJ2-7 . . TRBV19 CASSGTGLLSLEQYF TGTGCCAGTAGTGGGACGGGACTCCTCTCCCTCGAGCAGTACTTC
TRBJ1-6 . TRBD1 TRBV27 CASGRDRNNSPLHF TGTGCCAGCGGCCGGGACAGGAATAATTCACCCCTCCACTTT
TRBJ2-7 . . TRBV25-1 CASSPTSSPQGGLPYKQYF TGTGCCAGCAGTCCCACTTCTTCTCCGCAGGGAGGATTACCCTACAAGCAGTACTTC
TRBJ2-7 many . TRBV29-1 CSVGVTSYEQYF TGCAGCGTTGGAGTCACCTCCTACGAGCAGTACTTC
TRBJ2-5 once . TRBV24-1 CATSELETQYF TGTGCCACCAGTGAATTAGAGACCCAGTACTTC
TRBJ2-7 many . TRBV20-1 CSARYRDREGEQYF TGCAGTGCTAGGTATCGGGACCGTGAAGGCGAGCAGTACTTC
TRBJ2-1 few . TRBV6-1 CASSTDPLGNEQFF TGTGCCAGCTCGACCGACCCGTTAGGCAATGAGCAGTTCTTC
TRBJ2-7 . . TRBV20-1 CSEAGVMTYEQYF TGCAGTGAAGCTGGGGTCATGACCTACGAGCAGTACTTC
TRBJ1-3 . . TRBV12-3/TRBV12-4 CASSEASVRGNTIYF TGTGCCAGCAGTGAAGCGTCAGTTAGGGGAAACACCATATATTTT
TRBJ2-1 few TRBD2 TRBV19 CASSIILAGGDEQFF TGTGCCAGTAGTATTATTCTAGCGGGAGGGGATGAGCAGTTCTTC
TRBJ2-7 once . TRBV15 CATSRDLFGRNYEQYF TGTGCCACCAGCAGAGACCTATTCGGACGGAACTACGAGCAGTACTTC
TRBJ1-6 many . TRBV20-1 CSASTGFVSPLHF TGCAGTGCGAGCACAGGGTTTGTCTCACCCCTCCACTTT
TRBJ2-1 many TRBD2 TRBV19 CASSVSGGARDEQFF TGTGCCAGTAGTGTTAGCGGGGGGGCTCGTGATGAGCAGTTCTTC
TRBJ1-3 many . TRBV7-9 CASSRTNTIYF TGTGCCAGCAGCCGTACAAACACCATATATTTT
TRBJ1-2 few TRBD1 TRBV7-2 CASSLAGGQSPNYGYTF TGTGCCAGCAGCTTAGCGGGGGGACAGAGCCCTAACTATGGCTACACCTTC
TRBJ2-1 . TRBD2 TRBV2 CASSLRLAGRDEQFF TGTGCCAGCAGCCTAAGACTAGCGGGGAGGGATGAGCAGTTCTTC
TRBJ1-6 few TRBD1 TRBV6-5 CASSFETGPNSPLHF TGTGCCAGCAGTTTCGAGACAGGGCCTAATTCACCCCTCCACTTT
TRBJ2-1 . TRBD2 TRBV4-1 CASSQDNLAGGYNEQFF TGCGCCAGCAGCCAAGACAATTTAGCGGGAGGGTACAATGAGCAGTTCTTC
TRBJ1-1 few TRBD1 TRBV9 CASSPGQGPAFF TGTGCCAGCAGCCCCGGACAGGGACCAGCTTTCTTT
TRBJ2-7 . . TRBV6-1 CASSELSGLSSSYEQYF TGTGCCAGCAGTGAATTGTCTGGACTTTCAAGCTCCTACGAGCAGTACTTC
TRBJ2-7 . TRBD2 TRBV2 CASSRTSDSSYEQYF TGTGCCAGCAGCAGAACTAGCGACAGCTCCTACGAGCAGTACTTC
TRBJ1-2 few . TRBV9 CANSAERRTGTTNLGYTF TGTGCCAACAGCGCCGAAAGACGAACCGGGACAACAAATCTCGGCTACACCTTC
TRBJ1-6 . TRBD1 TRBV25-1 CASSGTGTANSPLHF TGTGCCAGCAGTGGGACCGGGACAGCGAATTCACCCCTCCACTTT
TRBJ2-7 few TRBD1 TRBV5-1 CASSGWTGLVYEQYF TGCGCCAGCAGCGGGTGGACAGGGTTAGTCTACGAGCAGTACTTC